The 2 T cell receptor beta chains given below trace back to one sample, sequenced in a study of immune heterogeneity within non-small cell lung tumors. Template input, which was bulk tumor genomic DNA, totaled 450 to 600 ng per sample. During surgery, each primary tumor gave multiple biopsies spaced as far apart as possible. Curative surgery was undertaken by patients, who had untreated, newly diagnosed non-small cell lung cancer. TCR beta CDR3 was amplified by multiplex PCR, first round nine to eleven cycles, 32 V and 13 J primers. TCRdb passed the multiplex PCR reads through MiXCR, listing each CDR3 protein once. The sample records roughly 20,000 distinct CDR3 sequences, 25% to 30% being singletons. Sequenced input: lung tumor tissue. Every receptor here comes from a man aged 35 to 55 with non-small cell lung cancer.

This clonotype was seen at least ten times. The chain has TRBV3-1 and TRBJ1-2, with D hard to call. This CDR3 region has 12 residues. Trimming stripped 4 bases from V and 4 bases from J, with 7 bases between. Germline CDR1 and CDR2: LGHDT and YNNKEL (reference sequence). The CDR3 is CASSREGYGYTF. CDR3 coding DNA: TGTGCCAGCAGCCGAGAGGGCTATGGCTACACCTTC.

The chain links TRBV12-3 or TRBV12-4 to TRBJ1-4; TRBD1 is a possible D gene (6 bases). The CDR3 is 14 residues long. V lost 6 bases and J 4 bases, leaving 12 bases between the germline ends. CDR3 residues: CASRLGDINEKLFF. The CDR3 DNA is TGTGCCAGCAGACTAGGGGACATTAATGAAAAACTGTTTTTT.